These 8 T cell receptor beta chains came from one sample sequenced in a study of T cells in Graves' hyperthyroidism and ophthalmopathy. The investigators amplified TCR beta CDR3 regions from RNA transcripts. TCR CDR3 underwent first-round RT-PCR with the HTBI primer set. TCRdb used MiXCR to reprocess the multiplex PCR reads, holding one entry per CDR3 protein. The table has hundreds of thousands of distinct CDR3 sequences, around 39% seen once. Sequencing was performed on blood. The source of these receptors is a man aged 18 to 35 with Graves' hyperthyroidism.

The V and J genes are TRBV7-3 and TRBJ1-5; D uncertain. CDR1 SGHTA and CDR2 FQGTGA come from the germline V gene. Trimming left V 5 bases short and J 6 bases short, with 14 bases between. The CDR3 loop spans 14 amino acids. The CDR3 is CASSHAGIVQPQHF. CDR3 DNA sequence: TGTGCCAGCAGCCATGCCGGAATAGTTCAGCCCCAGCATTTT.

This clonotype has only one observation. The rearrangement uses TRBV6-5 and TRBJ2-2, with 8 bases identical to TRBD2. The V gene end was trimmed by 4 bases and the J gene end by 5 bases; junction bases not matched to a gene: 9. This CDR3 comprises 16 residues. CDR1 MNHEY and CDR2 SVGAGI come from the germline V gene. The CDR3 region is CASSFSGTSGTGELFF. CDR3 DNA sequence: TGTGCCAGCAGTTTCTCCGGGACTAGTGGGACCGGGGAGCTGTTTTTT.

This clonotype has only one observation. The chain employs TRBV10-3 and TRBJ1-2; TRBD1 matches at 8 bases. CDR1 and CDR2 (germline): ENHRY, SYGVKD. J was trimmed by 3 bases and V by 10 bases; bases with no gene match: 7. The CDR3 runs to 13 residues. The CDR3 region has the DNA TGTGCCACCGGGACAGGCACGGACTATGGCTACACCTTC. Amino acids: CATGTGTDYGYTF.

The rearrangement links TRBV7-2 to TRBJ1-1; 7 bases line up with TRBD1. The V segment lost 8 bases and the J segment 0 bases; nucleotides outside the gene matches: 15. This CDR3 comprises 17 residues. CDR1 and CDR2 (germline): SGHTA, FQGNSA. CDR3 bases: TGTGCCAGCGGAAGAAGCCCGACAGGGTGGGTGAACACTGAAGCTTTCTTT. Amino acid sequence: CASGRSPTGWVNTEAFF.

The chain joins TRBV25-1 to TRBJ1-1; no firm D call. There are 10 residues in the CDR3. Trimming shortened V by 11 bases and J by 5 bases, and 9 bases separated the two germline ends. Germline CDR1 reads MGHDK; CDR2 reads SYGVNS. The CDR3 DNA reads as TGTGCCGACGTATTAACTGAAGCTTTCTTT. Its protein product is CADVLTEAFF.

A note on this clonotype: A single base separates this from a much larger clone, so it may be a read error. The CDR3 loop reads CANSRTGGNEQYF. As DNA, the CDR3 is TGTGCCAATAGCAGGACAGGGGGCAACGAGCAGTACTTC. The chain recombines TRBV19 with TRBJ2-7; 11 bases are a match to TRBD1. The ends lost 10 bases at V and 5 bases at J; junction bases unmatched: 7. The germline V gene encodes CDR1 LNHDA and CDR2 SQIVND (reference sequence). CDR3 length: 13 amino acids. The whole variable domain, remainder taken from reference TRBV19 and TRBJ2-7, is DGGITQSPKYLFRKEGQNVTLSCEQNLNHDAMYWYRQDPGQGLRLIYYSQIVNDFQKGDIAEGYSVSREKKESFPLTVTSAQKNPTAFYLCANSRTGGNEQYFGPGTRLTVT.

The chain uses TRBV7-9 and TRBJ2-7, with D uncertain. The V gene lost 7 bases and the J gene lost 0 bases, with 10 bases spanning the gap. Germline assignment: CDR1 SEHNR and CDR2 FQNEAQ (reference sequence). The CDR3 sequence is 13 residues long. This chain's CDR3 is CASIPWDSYEQYF. CDR3 sequence (DNA): TGTGCCAGCATCCCGTGGGACTCCTACGAGCAGTACTTC.

This clonotype has at least ten counts. DNA of the CDR3: TGTGCCAGCAGCGAAAACCCGACCCAAAATCAGCCCCAGCATTTT. Protein sequence: CASSENPTQNQPQHF. The J gene is TRBJ1-5, the V gene TRBV2; D remains ambiguous. The CDR3 is made up of 15 amino acids. Per the germline V gene, CDR1 is SNHLY and CDR2 is FYNNEI. The V and J ends lost 6 bases and 4 bases respectively, with 16 bases between them.